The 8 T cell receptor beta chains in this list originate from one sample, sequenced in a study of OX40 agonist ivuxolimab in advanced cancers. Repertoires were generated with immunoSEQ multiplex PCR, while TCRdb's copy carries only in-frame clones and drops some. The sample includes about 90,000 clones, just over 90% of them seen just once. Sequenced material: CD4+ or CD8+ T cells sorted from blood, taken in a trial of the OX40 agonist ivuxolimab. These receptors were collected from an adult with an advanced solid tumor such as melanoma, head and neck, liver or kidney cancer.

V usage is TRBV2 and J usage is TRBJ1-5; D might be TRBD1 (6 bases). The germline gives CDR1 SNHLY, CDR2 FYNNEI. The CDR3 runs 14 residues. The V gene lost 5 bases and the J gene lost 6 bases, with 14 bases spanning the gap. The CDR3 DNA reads TGTGCCAGCAGTCCACAGGGACGGGGTCAGCCCCAGCATTTT. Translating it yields CASSPQGRGQPQHF.

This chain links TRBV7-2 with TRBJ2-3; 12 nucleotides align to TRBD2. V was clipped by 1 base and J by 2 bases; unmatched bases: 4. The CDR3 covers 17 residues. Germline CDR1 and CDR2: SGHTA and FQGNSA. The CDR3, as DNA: TGTGCCAGCAGCTTAGTGGGGACTAGCGGGTTCACAGATACGCAGTATTTT. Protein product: CASSLVGTSGFTDTQYF.

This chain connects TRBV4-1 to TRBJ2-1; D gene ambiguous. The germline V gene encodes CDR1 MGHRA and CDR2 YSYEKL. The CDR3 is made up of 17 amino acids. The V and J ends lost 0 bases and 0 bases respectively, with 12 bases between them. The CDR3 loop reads CASSQDIPQSSYNEQFF. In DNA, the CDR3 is TGCGCCAGCAGCCAAGATATTCCACAGAGCTCCTACAATGAGCAGTTCTTC.

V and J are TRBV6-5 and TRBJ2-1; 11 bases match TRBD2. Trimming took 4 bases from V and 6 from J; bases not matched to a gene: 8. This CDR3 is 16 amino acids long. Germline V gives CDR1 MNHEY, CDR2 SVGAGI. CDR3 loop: CASSSLLAGVRNEQFF. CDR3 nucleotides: TGTGCCAGCAGTTCCCTACTAGCGGGAGTGCGCAATGAGCAGTTCTTC.

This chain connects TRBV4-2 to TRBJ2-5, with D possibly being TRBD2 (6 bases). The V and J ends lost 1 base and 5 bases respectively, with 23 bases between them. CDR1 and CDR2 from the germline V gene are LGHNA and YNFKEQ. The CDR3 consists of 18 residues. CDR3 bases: TGTGCCAGCAGCCAAGGGGGCCGCGGTAGCGGACCCGGGGAGACCCAGTACTTC. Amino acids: CASSQGGRGSGPGETQYF.

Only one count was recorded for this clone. CDR3 in DNA: TGCGCCAGCAGCTTGGGCGGAAACACCGGGGAGCTGTTTTTT. It codes for CASSLGGNTGELFF. V gene TRBV5-1 combines with J gene TRBJ2-2; no clear D gene. The germline V gene has CDR1 SGHRS and CDR2 YFSETQ. V lost 0 bases and J lost 2, with 5 bases in between. The CDR3 totals 14 residues.

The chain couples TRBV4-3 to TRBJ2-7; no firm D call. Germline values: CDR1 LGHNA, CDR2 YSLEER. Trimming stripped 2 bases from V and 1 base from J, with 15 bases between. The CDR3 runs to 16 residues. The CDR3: CASSQSTQAASYEQYF. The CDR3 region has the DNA TGCGCCAGCAGCCAAAGTACGCAGGCCGCATCCTACGAGCAGTACTTC.

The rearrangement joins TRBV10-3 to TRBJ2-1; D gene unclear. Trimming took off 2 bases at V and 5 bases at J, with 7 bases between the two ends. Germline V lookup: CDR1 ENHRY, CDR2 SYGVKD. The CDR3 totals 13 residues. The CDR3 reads CAISETEDNEQFF. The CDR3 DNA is TGTGCCATCAGTGAGACAGAGGACAATGAGCAGTTCTTC.